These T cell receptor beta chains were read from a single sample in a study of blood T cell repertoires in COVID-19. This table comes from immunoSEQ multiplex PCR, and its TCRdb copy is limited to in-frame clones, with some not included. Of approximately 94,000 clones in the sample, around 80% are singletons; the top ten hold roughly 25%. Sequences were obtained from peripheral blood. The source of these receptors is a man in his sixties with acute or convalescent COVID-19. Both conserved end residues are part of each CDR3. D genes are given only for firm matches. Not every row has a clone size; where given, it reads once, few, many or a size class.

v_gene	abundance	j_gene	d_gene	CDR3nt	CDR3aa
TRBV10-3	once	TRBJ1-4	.	TGTGCCATCAGTGAGACAGGCGAAAAACTGTTTTTT	CAISETGEKLFF
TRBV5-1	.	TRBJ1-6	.	TGCGCCAGCAGCTTGGATGCGGCCCCTTCGAATTCACCCCTCCACTTT	CASSLDAAPSNSPLHF
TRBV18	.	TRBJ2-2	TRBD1	TGTGCCAGCTCATCGGGACAGGTCCCCGGGGAGCTGTTTTTT	CASSSGQVPGELFF
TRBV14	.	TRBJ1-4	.	TGTGCCAGCAGCCAAGATTACTCCCGTGAAAAACTGTTTTTT	CASSQDYSREKLFF
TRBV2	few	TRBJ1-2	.	TGTGCCAGCAGAAGTGAGGACAGAGATGGCTACACCTTC	CASRSEDRDGYTF
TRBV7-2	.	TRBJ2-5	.	TGTGCCAGCAGCTTTGGGGGGACCGAACAGAAGACCCAGTACTTC	CASSFGGTEQKTQYF
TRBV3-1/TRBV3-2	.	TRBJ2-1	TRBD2	TGTGCCAGCAGCCCTAGCGGGGGCCACTACAATGAGCAGTTCTTC	CASSPSGGHYNEQFF
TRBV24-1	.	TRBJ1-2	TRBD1	TGTGCCACCAGTGGGACAGGGGGATATGGCTACACCTTC	CATSGTGGYGYTF
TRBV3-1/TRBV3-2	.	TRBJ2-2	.	TGTGCCAGCAGCCACCTCACCGGGGAGCTGTTTTTT	CASSHLTGELFF
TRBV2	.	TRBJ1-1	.	TGTGCCAGCAGCAATCAGATGAACACTGAAGCTTTCTTT	CASSNQMNTEAFF
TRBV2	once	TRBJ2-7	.	TGTGCCTCCACGGCCGGGTCCTACGAGCAGTACTTC	CASTAGSYEQYF
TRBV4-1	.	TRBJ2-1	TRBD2	TGCGCCAGCAGCCAGTCCTCTAGCGGGGGGGCTAATGAGCAGTTCTTC	CASSQSSSGGANEQFF
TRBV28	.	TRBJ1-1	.	TGTGCCAGCAGACTAGTGTTCGACACTGAAGCTTTCTTT	CASRLVFDTEAFF
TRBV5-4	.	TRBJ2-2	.	TGTGCCAGCAGCTTGGTATCCGGGGAGCTGTTTTTT	CASSLVSGELFF
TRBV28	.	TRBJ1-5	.	TGTGCCAGCAGAGGGACACACAATCAGCCCCAGCATTTT	CASRGTHNQPQHF
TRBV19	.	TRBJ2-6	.	TGTGCCAGTAGGGATCCGGGACAACCCTCTGGGGCCAACGTCCTGACTTTC	CASRDPGQPSGANVLTF
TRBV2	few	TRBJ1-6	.	TGTGCCAGCAGTGAGACAGTTTCACCCCTCCACTTT	CASSETVSPLHF
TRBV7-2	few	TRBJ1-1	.	TGTGCCAGCACCCCTCGGACCGGGGGGAACACTGAAGCTTTCTTT	CASTPRTGGNTEAFF
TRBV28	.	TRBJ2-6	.	TGTGCCAGCAGCCAAACAGGGTGGCCTGGGGCCAACGTCCTGACTTTC	CASSQTGWPGANVLTF
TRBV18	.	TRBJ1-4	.	TGTGCCAGCTCACCGGGAGGGAGGAGTGAAAAACTGTTTTTT	CASSPGGRSEKLFF
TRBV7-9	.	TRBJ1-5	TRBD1	TGTGCCAGCAGCCTCGGGACAGGGGCCCTGGGGCCCCAGCATTTT	CASSLGTGALGPQHF
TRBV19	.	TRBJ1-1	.	TGTGCCAGTAGTACGGCACCGGGATCGGGGACTGAAGCTTTCTTT	CASSTAPGSGTEAFF
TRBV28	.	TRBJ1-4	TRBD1	TGTGCCAGCAGAGAACAGGGGAGAAATGAAAAACTGTTTTTT	CASREQGRNEKLFF
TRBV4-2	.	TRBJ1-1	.	TGTGCCAGCAGCCAAGATCCCAGGTCGGACACTGAAGCTTTCTTT	CASSQDPRSDTEAFF
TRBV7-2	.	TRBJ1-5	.	TGTGCCAGCAGTCTTACACAGGACAGTCAGCCCCAGCATTTT	CASSLTQDSQPQHF
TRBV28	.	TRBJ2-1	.	TGTGCCAGCAGTTTCCTGACCGGGGGGCACAATGAGCAGTTCTTC	CASSFLTGGHNEQFF
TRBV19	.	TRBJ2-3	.	TGTGCCAGTAGTATCCAGGATCCAAGGGATACGCAGTATTTT	CASSIQDPRDTQYF
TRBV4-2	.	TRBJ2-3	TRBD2	TGTGCCAGCAGCCCGACTAGCGGGGTATTTACAGATACGCAGTATTTT	CASSPTSGVFTDTQYF
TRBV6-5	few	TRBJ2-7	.	TGTGCCAGCAGTTACACAGGTTTGTCCTCCTACGAGCAGTACTTC	CASSYTGLSSYEQYF
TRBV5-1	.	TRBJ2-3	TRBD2	TGCGCCAGCAGCCCCTCCGCTAGCGGGAGCACAGATACGCAGTATTTT	CASSPSASGSTDTQYF
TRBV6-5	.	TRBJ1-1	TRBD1	TGTGCCACAGGTACCGGGACAGCGAACACTGAAGCTTTCTTT	CATGTGTANTEAFF
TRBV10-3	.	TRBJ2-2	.	TGTGCCATCAGTAAAGACAGTTATTACACCGGGGAGCTGTTTTTT	CAISKDSYYTGELFF
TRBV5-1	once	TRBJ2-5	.	TGCGCCAGCAGGGCGGGAGAGACCCAGTACTTC	CASRAGETQYF
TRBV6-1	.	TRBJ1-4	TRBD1	TGTGCCAGCAGTGAAGCGCCAGGGGGCACTGAAAAACTGTTTTTT	CASSEAPGGTEKLFF
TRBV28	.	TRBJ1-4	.	TGTGCCAGCAGTTTAGGGGGGGTCAATGAAAAACTGTTTTTT	CASSLGGVNEKLFF
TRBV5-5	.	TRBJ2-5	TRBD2	TGTGCCAGCAGCCTTAGCGGGGGGACCCAGTACTTC	CASSLSGGTQYF